These T cell receptor beta chains were read from a single sample in a study of beta chain features in type 1 diabetes. Assay: immunoSEQ multiplex PCR; the TCRdb copy retains only in-frame clones and omits some. The table lists 250,000 to 350,000 clones, 14% of them singletons, with about 0.017% in the top ten. Sequenced input: naive CD4+ T cells from blood. The receptors derive from a man aged 30 to 39 with type 1 diabetes. CDR3s include the opening cysteine and the closing phenylalanine or tryptophan. A D gene is named only where the DNA matches it firmly. Where a row states a size, it is once, few, many or the class of an expanded clone; other rows omit it.

D: .; V: TRBV2; J: TRBJ2-7; size: .; DNA: TGTGCCAGCAGAGGACTTATCGGCTCCTACGAGCAGTACTTC; CDR3: CASRGLIGSYEQYF
D: TRBD2; V: TRBV19; J: TRBJ2-7; size: few; DNA: TGTGCCAGTAGTATAAGCGGGAGGGCCGTCGAGCAGTACTTC; CDR3: CASSISGRAVEQYF
D: TRBD1; V: TRBV15; J: TRBJ1-5; size: few; DNA: TGTGCCACCAGCAGTCCTAGACAGGGTCCCCAGCATTTT; CDR3: CATSSPRQGPQHF
D: .; V: TRBV2; J: TRBJ2-7; size: .; DNA: TGTGCCAGCAGGGACTCCGGGGAGCAGTACTTC; CDR3: CASRDSGEQYF
D: TRBD1; V: TRBV19; J: TRBJ1-5; size: .; DNA: TGTGCCAGTAATGTGAGGGACAGGGGTTACAATCAGCCCCAGCATTTT; CDR3: CASNVRDRGYNQPQHF
D: .; V: TRBV18; J: TRBJ2-1; size: .; DNA: TGTGCCAGCTCTCCTCCCCGAGCTACCTACAATGAGCAGTTCTTC; CDR3: CASSPPRATYNEQFF
D: .; V: TRBV11-3; J: TRBJ2-1; size: .; DNA: TGTGCCAGCAGCCAGACTAGGACGGGTGAGCAGTTCTTC; CDR3: CASSQTRTGEQFF
D: TRBD2; V: TRBV9; J: TRBJ2-2; size: .; DNA: TGTGCCAGCAGCCCTAGCGGGGAAACCACCGGGGAGCTGTTTTTT; CDR3: CASSPSGETTGELFF
D: TRBD1; V: TRBV7-2; J: TRBJ1-5; size: .; DNA: TGTGCCAGCAGCTCCCGGACAGGGGATCAGCCCCAGCATTTT; CDR3: CASSSRTGDQPQHF
D: TRBD1; V: TRBV5-1; J: TRBJ1-5; size: .; DNA: TGCGCCAGCAGCTTGGGACAGGGCACTCAGCCCCAGCATTTT; CDR3: CASSLGQGTQPQHF
D: TRBD1; V: TRBV11-2; J: TRBJ1-1; size: few; DNA: TGTGCCAGCAGCTGGACGGGACAGTGGAACACTGAAGCTTTCTTT; CDR3: CASSWTGQWNTEAFF
D: .; V: TRBV21-1; J: TRBJ2-2; size: few; DNA: TGTGCCAGCGGGAGGAGCTTCTCCGGGGAGCTGTTTTTT; CDR3: CASGRSFSGELFF
D: TRBD2; V: TRBV15; J: TRBJ2-7; size: few; DNA: TGTGCCACCAGCAGAGATCTTGCGGGAGTGTACGAGCAGTACTTC; CDR3: CATSRDLAGVYEQYF
D: .; V: TRBV19; J: TRBJ1-1; size: few; DNA: TGTGCCAGTAGTATGGCCCCAGGGGTGAACACTGAAGCTTTCTTT; CDR3: CASSMAPGVNTEAFF
D: .; V: TRBV28; J: TRBJ2-7; size: few; DNA: TGTGCCAGCAGTTTAGGCGGGTCTTCCGCCTACGAGCAGTACTTC; CDR3: CASSLGGSSAYEQYF
D: .; V: TRBV6-5; J: TRBJ2-7; size: .; DNA: TGTGCCAGCAGTTACAATGGGGCGCAGTCCTACGAGCAGTACTTC; CDR3: CASSYNGAQSYEQYF
D: TRBD1; V: TRBV25-1; J: TRBJ1-2; size: few; DNA: TGTGCCAGCAGTGGTACACAGGGGAACTATGGCTACACCTTC; CDR3: CASSGTQGNYGYTF
D: .; V: TRBV18; J: TRBJ2-5; size: .; DNA: TGTGCCAGCTCACCACCCTCTCAGGCTGGGGAGACCCAGTACTTC; CDR3: CASSPPSQAGETQYF